The 5 T cell receptor beta chains in this list originate from one sample, sequenced in a study of cytomegalovirus exposure and HLA in healthy donors. Amplification used 60 Vbeta primers and 13 Jbeta primers. Clones were sequenced by immunoSEQ multiplex PCR, and TCRdb holds only the in-frame ones, with some missing. The data show 180,000 or so clones, over 70% seen once. The sample was PBMCs. The source is a woman aged 55 to 70 in good health and CMV-seropositive.

V gene TRBV28 combines with J gene TRBJ2-7, with 14 nucleotides matching TRBD2. The CDR3 spans 20 residues. Trimming at V came to 2 bases and at J to 0 bases, leaving 12 bases not matched to a gene. Germline-derived CDR1 and CDR2 are MDHEN and SYDVKM. Written as DNA, the CDR3 is TGTGCCAGCAGTTTACCTTTGAGGACTAGCGGGGGGCAACCCTCCTACGAGCAGTACTTC. As protein: CASSLPLRTSGGQPSYEQYF.

J is TRBJ2-5 and V is TRBV27; 7 nucleotides line up with TRBD1. Judging by the DNA end, TRBJ2-7 fits better; the J call may be wrong. This CDR3 has 15 amino acids. CDR1 and CDR2 from the germline V gene are MNHEY and SMNVEV (reference sequence). Written as DNA, the CDR3 is TGTGCCAGCAGTTTATGGGGACAGAGCTCCTACGAGCAGTACTTC. Its translation: CASSLWGQSSYEQYF.

This clone was observed a handful of times. The chain employs TRBV9 and TRBJ2-5; 13 nucleotides line up with TRBD2. The V gene's germline CDR1 is SGDLS and CDR2 YYNGEE. V lost 3 bases and J lost 5; bases outside the gene matches: 16. This CDR3 spans 19 amino acids. The CDR3 DNA sequence: TGTGCCAGCAGCGCAAGACTAGCGGGGGGTGGCACCCGAGAGGAGACCCAGTACTTC. This translates into CASSARLAGGGTREETQYF.

The chain combines TRBV19 with TRBJ2-3, with no clear D. CDR1 is LNHDA, CDR2 SQIVND, per germline (reference sequence). Trimming took 4 bases from V and 6 from J, leaving 8 bases between them. The CDR3 totals 12 residues. Here the CDR3 DNA reads TGTGCCAGTAGTACCTCTAGGGATACGCAGTATTTT. It translates to CASSTSRDTQYF.

The chain carries TRBV19 and TRBJ1-4, with a weak D call TRBD1 (6 bases). Germline V gives CDR1 LNHDA, CDR2 SQIVND (reference sequence). The CDR3 runs to 13 residues. V was clipped by 3 bases and J by 8 bases, with 10 bases between them. The CDR3 region is CASSMGGPEKLFF. In DNA form, the CDR3 reads TGTGCCAGTAGTATGGGGGGGCCCGAAAAACTGTTTTTT.